This is a list of T cell receptor beta chains from one sample in a study of regulatory T cells in long-lasting Graves disease. From the multiplex PCR reads, TCRdb called clonotypes with MiXCR, one entry per CDR3 protein. This sample carries 560,000 or so distinct CDR3 sequences, about 16% of them seen once, and the ten largest clones take 9.5% to 15%. Another study also made use of these data, one on T cells in Graves' hyperthyroidism and ophthalmopathy.

The source was peripheral blood mononuclear cells (PBMCs), collected at new diagnosis, from a patient treated with antithyroid drugs. Every receptor here comes from a young man with Graves disease. CDR3s leave out the opening cysteine and the closing phenylalanine or tryptophan.

v_call	cdr3_aa
TRBV2	ASSVQRLSSYNEQF
TRBV2	ASRQLAGVGTGELF
TRBV27	ASSFRTSGSGASTYNEQF
TRBV5-1	ASSLDGTSNQPQH
TRBV7-8	ASSLAGYYTDTQY
TRBV28	ASSEGWGGGGEQF
TRBV5-1	ASSLEPDRTEQY
TRBV19	ASSIPWEAGDNEQF
TRBV5-1	ASSAGETQY
TRBV18	ASSPPSGAYEQY
TRBV20-1	SARAGQYQPQH
TRBV9	ASSVEGSYTGELF
TRBV7-9	ASSVSGTVPDTQY
TRBV7-2	ASSSIPWGGLNYGYT
TRBV18	ASSFTGPGAETQY
TRBV2	ASSEVTPPGEQY
TRBV27	ASSRQEAAFGANVLT
TRBV30	AWSVGQSYEQY
TRBV7-9	ASSLSPAVTNGYT
TRBV20-1	SARGDSPLFGANVLT
TRBV30	AWSALGTAYGYT
TRBV28	ASSSRVTSSYNEQF
TRBV20-1	SATQGQGMGQPQH
TRBV7-9	ASAPGLADYNEQF
TRBV6-1	ASTAGGGYTEAF
TRBV20-1	SARSELDSRVTGELF
TRBV5-1	ASSLVAGSSTDTQY
TRBV7-9	ASSSVGPYEQY
TRBV14	ASSPPIGAASYPEQY
TRBV9	ASSVSGRATDTQY
TRBV4-1	ASSQGRGLSTDTQY
TRBV3-1	ASSAGDEAF